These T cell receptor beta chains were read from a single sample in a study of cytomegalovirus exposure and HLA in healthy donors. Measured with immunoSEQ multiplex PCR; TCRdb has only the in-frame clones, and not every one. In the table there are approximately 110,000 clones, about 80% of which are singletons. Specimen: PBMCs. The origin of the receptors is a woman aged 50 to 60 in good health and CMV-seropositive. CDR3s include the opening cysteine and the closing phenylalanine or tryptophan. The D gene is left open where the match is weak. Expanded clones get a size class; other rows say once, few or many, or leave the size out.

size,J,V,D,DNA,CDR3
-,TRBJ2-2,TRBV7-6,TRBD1,TGTGCCAGCAGCTTCACGACAGGGGTCACCGGGGAGCTGTTTTTT,CASSFTTGVTGELFF
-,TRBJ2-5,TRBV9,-,TGTGCCAGCTCCCGGGAGAGGTATGCGACCCAGTACTTC,CASSRERYATQYF
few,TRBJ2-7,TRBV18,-,TGTGCCAGCTCACCACCGATGACGGGAGAGCAGTACTTC,CASSPPMTGEQYF
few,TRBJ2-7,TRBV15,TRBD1,TGTGCCACCAGCAGCGGGGCCGGGACAGCTGGCTACGAGCAGTACTTC,CATSSGAGTAGYEQYF
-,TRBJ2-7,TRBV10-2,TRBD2,TGCGCCAGCAGTGAGTCGGTCGGACTAGCGGGGGGGTACGAGCAGTACTTC,CASSESVGLAGGYEQYF
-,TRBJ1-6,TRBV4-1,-,TGCGCCAGCAGCCAAGCGGGTAGACCCCTCCACTTT,CASSQAGRPLHF
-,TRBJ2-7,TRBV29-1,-,TGCAGCGTTCGTACAGGGTACGAGCAGTACTTC,CSVRTGYEQYF
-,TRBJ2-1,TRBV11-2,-,TGTGCCAGCAGACCACAGGGCTACCTCTCCTACAATGAGCAGTTCTTC,CASRPQGYLSYNEQFF
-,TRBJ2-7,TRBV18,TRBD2,TGTGCCAGCTCACCTAGCGGGACTTCCTCCTACGAGCAGTACTTC,CASSPSGTSSYEQYF
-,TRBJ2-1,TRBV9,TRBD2,TGTGCCAGCAGCGCGGGACTAGCGGGGGTTTACAATGAGCAGTTCTTC,CASSAGLAGVYNEQFF
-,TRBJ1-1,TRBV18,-,TGTGCCAGCTCACCGCCTACAGGGATAGGGAACACTGAAGCTTTCTTT,CASSPPTGIGNTEAFF
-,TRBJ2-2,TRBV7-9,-,TGTGCCAGCAGTCCTCTTTCCGGGGAGCTGTTTTTT,CASSPLSGELFF
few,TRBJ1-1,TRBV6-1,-,TGTGCCAGCAGGGGACTGGAATCGAAAACTGAAGCTTTCTTT,CASRGLESKTEAFF
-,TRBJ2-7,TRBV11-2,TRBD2,TGTGCCAGCAGCTTAGATCTTCTAGCGGGGGGAATTGAGCAGTACTTC,CASSLDLLAGGIEQYF
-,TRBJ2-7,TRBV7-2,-,TGTGCCAGCAGCTTACAATCGGGCCAGGGAACCTACGAGCAGTACTTC,CASSLQSGQGTYEQYF
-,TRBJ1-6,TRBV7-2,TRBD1,TGTGCCAGCAGCCGGGACAGGGGGGGTAATTCACCCCTCCACTTT,CASSRDRGGNSPLHF
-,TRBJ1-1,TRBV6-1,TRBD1,TGTGCCAGCACTCCAACAGGGGGGGTACCTGAAGCTTTCTTT,CASTPTGGVPEAFF
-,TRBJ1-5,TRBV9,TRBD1,TGTGCCAGCAGCTTGGGACAGGGCTGGAGTCAGCCCCAGCATTTT,CASSLGQGWSQPQHF
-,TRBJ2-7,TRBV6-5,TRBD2,TGTGCCAGCAGGGTAGCTAGCGGTCCCTACGAGCAGTACTTC,CASRVASGPYEQYF
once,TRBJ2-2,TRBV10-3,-,TGTGCCTTCCGAGGAGGGCCGGGCACCGGGGAGCTGTTTTTT,CAFRGGPGTGELFF
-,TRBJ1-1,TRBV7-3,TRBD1,TGTGCCAGCAGCCCCAGGAGACAGGGTTCGACTGAAGCTTTCTTT,CASSPRRQGSTEAFF
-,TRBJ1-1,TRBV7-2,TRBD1,TGTGCCAGCAGCGGTAGACAGGGGAAAAATGAAGCTTTCTTT,CASSGRQGKNEAFF
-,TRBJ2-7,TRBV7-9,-,TGTGCCAGCAGCTTAGGGGCAGGGGTCTACGAGCAGTACTTC,CASSLGAGVYEQYF
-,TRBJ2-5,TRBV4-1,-,TGCGCCAGCAGCCAAGGTCGAGGTGGGTTACAAGAGACCCAGTACTTC,CASSQGRGGLQETQYF
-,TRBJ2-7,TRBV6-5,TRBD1,TGTGCCAGCAGTAAGGGGGACAGGGTGGTCCACGAGCAGTACTTC,CASSKGDRVVHEQYF
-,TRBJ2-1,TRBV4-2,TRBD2,TGTGCCAGCACCCAACGGGGACTATACAATGAGCAGTTCTTC,CASTQRGLYNEQFF
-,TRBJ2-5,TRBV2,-,TGTGCCAGCAGCTCGCTAGCGCAAGAGACCCAGTACTTC,CASSSLAQETQYF
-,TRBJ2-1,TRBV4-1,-,TGCGCCAGCAGCCAAGACCCGTCGGCTAGCCGGAGCTCCTACAATGAGCAGTTCTTC,CASSQDPSASRSSYNEQFF
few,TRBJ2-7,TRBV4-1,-,TGCGCCAGCAGCCAAGTTGTCAGCTACGAGCAGTACTTC,CASSQVVSYEQYF
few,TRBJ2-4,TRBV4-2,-,TGTGCCAGCAGCCAGGGGAGATCAAACATTCAGTACTTC,CASSQGRSNIQYF
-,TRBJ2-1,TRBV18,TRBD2,TGTGCCAGCTCACCTAGAGCGGGGGGCCTTTATGAGCAGTTCTTC,CASSPRAGGLYEQFF